This T cell receptor beta chain was sequenced in a study of blood T cell repertoires in COVID-19. In germline, CDR1 is MNHEY, CDR2 SVGAGI. Trimming at V came to 4 bases and at J to 9 bases, leaving 10 bases not matched to a gene. The CDR3 runs to 15 residues. TCRdb's table, derived via immunoSEQ multiplex PCR, lists solely in-frame clones and lacks some. The repertoire includes about 200,000 clones, more than 80% of them detected once, and 6.5% to 9.5% sits in the top ten. The TCR originated in a woman aged 18-30 years who had recovered from COVID-19. This chain connects TRBV6-5 to TRBJ2-1; 9 bases line up with TRBD1. Sequencing was performed on PBMCs or T cells enriched from blood (not recorded which). CDR3 nucleotide sequence: TGTGCCAGCAGTTTCGAGACAGGGGGATTTGGTGAGCAGTTCTTC. Its translation is CASSFETGGFGEQFF.